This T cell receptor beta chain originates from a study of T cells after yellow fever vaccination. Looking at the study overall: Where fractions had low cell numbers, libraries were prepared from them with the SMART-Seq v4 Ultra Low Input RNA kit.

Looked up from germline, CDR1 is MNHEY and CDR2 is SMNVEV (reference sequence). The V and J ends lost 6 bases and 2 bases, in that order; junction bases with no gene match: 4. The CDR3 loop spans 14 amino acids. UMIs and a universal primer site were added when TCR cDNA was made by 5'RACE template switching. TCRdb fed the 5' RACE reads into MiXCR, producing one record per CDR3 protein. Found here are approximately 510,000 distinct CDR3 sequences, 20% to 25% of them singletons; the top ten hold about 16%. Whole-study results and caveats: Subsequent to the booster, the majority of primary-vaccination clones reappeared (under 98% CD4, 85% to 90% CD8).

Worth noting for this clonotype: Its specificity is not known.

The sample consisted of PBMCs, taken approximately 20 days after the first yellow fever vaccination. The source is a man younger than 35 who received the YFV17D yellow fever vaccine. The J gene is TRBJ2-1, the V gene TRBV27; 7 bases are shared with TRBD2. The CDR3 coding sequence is TGTGCCAGCAGGACCGGGACTACCTACAATGAGCAGTTCTTC. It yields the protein CASRTGTTYNEQFF.